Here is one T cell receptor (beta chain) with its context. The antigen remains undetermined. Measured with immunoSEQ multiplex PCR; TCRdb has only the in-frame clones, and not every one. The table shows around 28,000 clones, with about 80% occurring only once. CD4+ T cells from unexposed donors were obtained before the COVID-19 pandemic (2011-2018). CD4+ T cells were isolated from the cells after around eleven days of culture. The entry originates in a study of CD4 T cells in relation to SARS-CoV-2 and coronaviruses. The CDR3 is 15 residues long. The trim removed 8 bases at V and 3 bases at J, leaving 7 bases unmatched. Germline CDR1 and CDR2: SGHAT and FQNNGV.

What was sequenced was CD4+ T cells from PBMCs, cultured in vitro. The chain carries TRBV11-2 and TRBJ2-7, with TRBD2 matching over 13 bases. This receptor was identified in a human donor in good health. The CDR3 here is CASVPGTSGIYEQYF. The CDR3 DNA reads TGTGCCAGCGTACCGGGGACTAGCGGGATCTACGAGCAGTACTTC.